Described below is a single TCR beta chain sequence and its context. The data were obtained in a study of blood T cells in healthy people across ages. The CDR3 has 13 amino acids. CDR1 is SGHRS and CDR2 is YFSETQ in the germline V gene. Trimming pared 4 bases from V and 5 bases from J, leaving 10 bases between. A J-beta primer mix and a sample-barcoded 5' primer were used in a second PCR of about 7 to 12 cycles. MiXCR, applied by TCRdb to the 5' RACE reads, yields one record per CDR3 protein. The sample contains 1 million to 1.2 million distinct CDR3 sequences, 35% to 40% of which appear only once. This rearrangement joins TRBV5-1 to TRBJ2-1; tentative D call: TRBD1 (6 bases). The source material was blood. This sequence was found in a man aged 18 to 35 in good health. This chain's CDR3 is CASSRDTDNEQFF. The CDR3, as DNA: TGCGCCAGCAGCCGGGACACTGACAATGAGCAGTTCTTC.